Shown below are 29 T cell receptor beta chains from a single sample sequenced in a study of blood T cell repertoires in COVID-19. Measured with immunoSEQ multiplex PCR; TCRdb has only the in-frame clones, and not every one. This table has roughly 260,000 clones, more than 75% appearing once. Sample: peripheral blood. These receptors were taken from a man aged 40-50 years who had recovered from COVID-19.

Comments on this clone: Other DNA sequences from this sample encode an identical CDR3 as well. The rearrangement links TRBV2 to TRBJ2-2, with 7 nucleotides matching TRBD2. V shed 9 bases, J shed 0 bases, and the junction held 7 bases outside the gene matches. Germline V CDR1 and CDR2: SNHLY, FYNNEI. This CDR3 has 15 residues. The CDR3 protein is CAREKSGTNTGELFF. CDR3 nucleotide sequence: TGTGCCAGAGAGAAAAGCGGGACGAACACCGGGGAGCTGTTTTTT.

The J gene is TRBJ1-2, the V gene TRBV5-6; maybe TRBD1 (6 bases). The length of the CDR3 is 16 residues. Trimming took 3 bases from V and 4 from J, leaving 19 bases between them. Germline assignment: CDR1 SGHDT and CDR2 YYEEEE. CDR3 residues: CASSSTWGGLGYGYTF. The CDR3 region has the DNA TGTGCCAGCAGCTCCACCTGGGGGGGGCTCGGCTATGGCTACACCTTC.

The J gene is TRBJ1-2, the V gene TRBV10-3, with 7 bases lining up with TRBD1. V was clipped by 8 bases and J by 4 bases; unmatched bases: 7. Germline V gene data show CDR1 as ENHRY and CDR2 as SYGVKD. The CDR3 length is 13 residues. CDR3 bases: TGTGCCATCGGTTCGGGACAGTTCTATGGCTACACCTTC. Its protein is CAIGSGQFYGYTF.

This clone has more than one count but fewer than ten. The chain combines TRBV5-4 with TRBJ2-3; a possible D gene is TRBD1 (5 bases). CDR1 SGHNT and CDR2 YYREEE come from the germline V gene (reference sequence). The V and J ends lost 3 bases and 4 bases respectively, with 12 bases between them. The CDR3 runs to 14 residues. The CDR3 DNA is TGTGCCAGCAGCTCAGGGCCCCATTCAGATACGCAGTATTTT. It specifies CASSSGPHSDTQYF.

CDR3 region: CASSDRRDGELFF. The DNA of the CDR3 is TGTGCCAGCAGCGATCGACGGGACGGGGAGCTGTTTTTT. The rearrangement joins TRBV5-4 to TRBJ2-2, with D possibly matching TRBD2 (5 bases). The CDR3 runs 13 residues. Germline-derived CDR1 and CDR2 are SGHNT and YYREEE (reference sequence). V was clipped by 4 bases and J by 7 bases, with 11 bases between them.

The genes are TRBV20-1 and TRBJ2-7; 16 nucleotides line up with TRBD2. Trimming at V came to 3 bases and at J to 5 bases, leaving 4 bases not matched to a gene. Germline loops: CDR1 DFQATT, CDR2 SNEGSKA (reference sequence). This CDR3 is built from 15 residues. CDR3 sequence (DNA): TGCAGTGCTAGTGGGACTAGCGGGAGGGCCGACGAGCAGTACTTC. This codes for CSASGTSGRADEQYF.

The CDR3 protein is CASSQRTGTSRAFF. CDR3 in DNA: TGTGCCAGCAGCCAACGGACAGGGACGTCTCGGGCTTTCTTT. The chain has TRBV14 and TRBJ1-1; TRBD1 matches at 8 bases. The CDR3 has 14 residues. V was clipped by 2 bases and J by 11 bases; unmatched bases: 10. CDR1 is SGHDN and CDR2 is FVKESK in the germline V gene. Full variable domain (remainder filled in from reference TRBV14 and TRBJ1-1): EAGVTQFPSHSVIEKGQTVTLRCDPISGHDNLYWYRRVMGKEIKFLLHFVKESKQDESGMPNNRFLAERTGGTYSTLKVQPAELEDSGVYFCASSQRTGTSRAFFGQGTRLTVV.

Here the CDR3 reads CASSSLTGGASGANVLTF. CDR3 sequence (DNA): TGCGCCAGCAGCTCGTTGACAGGGGGCGCGTCTGGGGCCAACGTCCTGACTTTC. J is TRBJ2-6 and V is TRBV5-1; 10 bases map to TRBD1. The ends lost 3 bases at V and 1 base at J; junction bases unmatched: 7. The CDR3 runs 18 residues. Looked up from germline, CDR1 is SGHRS and CDR2 is YFSETQ.

This CDR3 is CASSPGWREGWQYF. CDR3 sequence (DNA): TGCGCCAGCAGCCCAGGATGGCGGGAGGGCTGGCAGTACTTC. This rearrangement joins TRBV4-1 to TRBJ2-7; 9 bases match TRBD2. The junction had 10 bases not matched to a gene; V was cut back by 4 bases and J by 9 bases. The CDR3 totals 14 residues. Per germline, CDR1 MGHRA and CDR2 YSYEKL.

The rearrangement joins TRBV14 to TRBJ2-7; 7 nucleotides match TRBD1. Trimming at V came to 6 bases and at J to 3 bases, leaving 5 bases not matched to a gene. The CDR3 length is 13 residues. Germline CDR1 is SGHDN and CDR2 is FVKESK. Here the CDR3 reads CASRPGQHYEQYF. Written as DNA, the CDR3 is TGTGCCAGCAGACCGGGACAGCACTACGAGCAGTACTTC.

This chain connects TRBV19 to TRBJ1-1, with a possible D match to TRBD1 (5 bases). The CDR3 totals 14 residues. Germline CDR1 reads LNHDA; CDR2 reads SQIVND (reference sequence). The ends were cut back, 1 base at V and 0 bases at J, with 6 bases in the middle. This chain's CDR3 is CASSIGQLNTEAFF. For the CDR3, the DNA is TGTGCCAGTAGTATAGGACAGTTGAACACTGAAGCTTTCTTT. Based on the CDR3 plus reference TRBV19 and TRBJ1-1, the full variable domain is DGGITQSPKYLFRKEGQNVTLSCEQNLNHDAMYWYRQDPGQGLRLIYYSQIVNDFQKGDIAEGYSVSREKKESFPLTVTSAQKNPTAFYLCASSIGQLNTEAFFGQGTRLTVV.

This sequence joins TRBV6-5 and TRBJ2-7, with D possibly being TRBD1 (6 bases). V was shortened by 4 bases and J by 3 bases, with 10 bases between the two germline ends. The CDR3 covers 13 residues. Per the germline V gene, CDR1 is MNHEY and CDR2 is SVGAGI. For the CDR3, the DNA is TGTGCCAGCAGTTCCACGGACAGCTACGAGCAGTACTTC. Translation gives CASSSTDSYEQYF.

The rearrangement links TRBV19 to TRBJ2-1; TRBD2 aligns across 7 bases. The germline V gene has CDR1 LNHDA and CDR2 SQIVND (reference sequence). The CDR3 totals 15 residues. The V and J ends lost 3 bases and 7 bases, in that order; junction bases with no gene match: 9. The CDR3 bases are TGTGCCAGTAGTATCCTAATAGCGGGTCGAAATGAGCAGTTCTTC. Its translation: CASSILIAGRNEQFF.

As to this clone: The sample holds other DNA sequences that translate to the same CDR3. This sequence joins TRBV5-1 and TRBJ1-6, with 9 bases fitting TRBD1. This CDR3 has 15 amino acids. Per germline, CDR1 SGHRS and CDR2 YFSETQ. Trimming removed 0 bases from V and 9 bases from J; junction bases left unmatched: 4. The CDR3 DNA reads as TGCGCCAGCAGCTTGGGCACAGGGGGCGGTTCACCCCTCCACTTT. Translation gives CASSLGTGGGSPLHF.

V usage is TRBV12-2 and J usage is TRBJ2-7; TRBD2 reflects the table's D call only, with no check against the DNA. TRBV12-2 corresponds to a pseudogene. The CDR3 extends over 10 amino acids. Written as DNA, the CDR3 is TGTGCAAAAACTAGGGGGGGACAACGGGTC. Its translation is CAKTRGGQRV.

There are a few counts of this clone. The chain links TRBV6-4 to TRBJ2-3; no clear D gene. Per the germline V gene, CDR1 is MRHNA and CDR2 is SNTAGT. CDR3 length: 14 residues. The V end lost 0 bases, the J end lost 2 bases, and 6 bases lay between the germline ends. The DNA of the CDR3 is TGTGCCAGCAGTGACTCGTGGCCCACAGATACGCAGTATTTT. It specifies CASSDSWPTDTQYF.

This clone was observed once. This chain joins TRBV7-9 and TRBJ2-2; D possibly corresponds to TRBD2 (5 bases). CDR1 SEHNR and CDR2 FQNEAQ come from the germline V gene (reference sequence). This CDR3 comprises 14 residues. V was cut by 1 base and J by 5 bases, with 8 bases left in between. The CDR3 spells CASSLGRGTGELFF. As DNA, the CDR3 is TGTGCCAGCAGCTTAGGCCGGGGAACCGGGGAGCTGTTTTTT.

This clone was found once. J is TRBJ1-6 and V is TRBV9, with D possibly matching TRBD1 (5 bases). Trimming left V 1 base short and J 10 bases short, with 9 bases between. From germline, CDR1 is SGDLS and CDR2 YYNGEE. CDR3 length equals 13 residues. This CDR3 reads CASSVQGGSPLHF. In DNA form, the CDR3 reads TGTGCCAGCAGCGTACAGGGCGGCTCACCCCTCCACTTT.

The rearrangement joins TRBV5-1 to TRBJ1-1; possible D gene TRBD1, 5 bases. CDR3 length: 13 residues. V dropped 2 bases and J dropped 7 bases, with 12 bases sitting between them. Per the germline V gene, CDR1 is SGHRS and CDR2 is YFSETQ. The DNA for the CDR3 is TGCGCCAGCAGCTTAGGGGCGGTCGATGAAGCTTTCTTT. As protein: CASSLGAVDEAFF.

Only a few counts were recorded for this clone. The rearrangement links TRBV11-2 to TRBJ2-5; 11 bases are a match to TRBD2. The trim removed 1 base at V and 4 bases at J, leaving 2 bases unmatched. The CDR3 is 15 amino acids. In germline, CDR1 is SGHAT, CDR2 FQNNGV. The CDR3 nucleotides are TGTGCCAGCAGCTTAGGTCTAGCGGGAGGAGAGACCCAGTACTTC. It encodes CASSLGLAGGETQYF.

This rearrangement joins TRBV5-4 to TRBJ2-7; D is possibly TRBD2 (7 bases). The ends were cut back, 5 bases at V and 6 bases at J, with 18 bases in the middle. This CDR3 has 14 residues. CDR1 is SGHNT, CDR2 YYREEE, per germline (reference sequence). The CDR3 DNA reads as TGTGCCAGCAGTCGGGGGGCGCAGGAGGCCGAGCAGTACTTC. Protein product: CASSRGAQEAEQYF.

J is TRBJ2-4 and V is TRBV12-2; the table calls TRBD2, which could not be checked here. TRBV12-2 is a documented pseudogene. CDR3 size: 20 residues. CDR3 nucleotides: TGTGCAAGTCGCTTAGAGATACTCACTCTCTACTGCCTCCCCAAAAACATTCAGTACTTC. Protein product: CASRLEILTLYCLPKNIQYF.

This sequence joins TRBV6-5 and TRBJ1-2; no firm D call. Trimming left V 5 bases short and J 10 bases short, with 11 bases between. Germline V gives CDR1 MNHEY, CDR2 SVGAGI. The CDR3 totals 11 residues. This CDR3 is CASSIDKFYTF. CDR3 bases: TGTGCCAGCAGTATTGACAAGTTCTACACCTTC.

The V gene is TRBV6-5, the J gene TRBJ1-5; D uncertain. Trimming shortened V by 7 bases and J by 8 bases, and 12 bases separated the two germline ends. Germline V CDR1 and CDR2: MNHEY, SVGAGI. This CDR3 is 12 amino acids long. The CDR3 reads CASKRGYEPQHF. CDR3 sequence (DNA): TGTGCCAGCAAAAGAGGGTACGAGCCCCAGCATTTT.

The chain employs TRBV10-1 and TRBJ2-7, with D perhaps matching TRBD1 (5 bases). The CDR3 runs 13 residues. Looked up from germline, CDR1 is WNHNN and CDR2 is SYGVQD (reference sequence). Between the trimmed V and J ends, which lost 2 bases and 5 bases, there was a span of 10 bases. The CDR3 loop is CASSEPGRDEQYF. DNA of the CDR3: TGCGCCAGCAGTGAGCCGGGCAGGGACGAGCAGTACTTC.

The rearrangement links TRBV5-4 to TRBJ2-1; 10 nucleotides agree with TRBD2. The CDR3 is 15 residues long. V lost 0 bases to trimming and J lost 6 bases; unmatched junction nucleotides: 3. CDR1 is SGHNT, CDR2 YYREEE, per germline (reference sequence). CDR3 amino acids: CASSLGIAGGNEQFF. In DNA, the CDR3 is TGTGCCAGCAGCTTGGGGATAGCGGGGGGCAATGAGCAGTTCTTC. Complete variable domain (other parts from reference TRBV5-4 and TRBJ2-1): ETGVTQSPTHLIKTRGQQVTLRCSSQSGHNTVSWYQQALGQGPQFIFQYYREEENGRGNFPPRFSGLQFPNYSSELNVNALELDDSALYLCASSLGIAGGNEQFFGPGTRLTVL.

The chain combines TRBV6-4 with TRBJ1-1, with unresolved D. With 7 bases removed from V and 3 bases from J, the gap between germline ends came to 12 bases. This CDR3 region has 13 residues. The germline CDR1 and CDR2 sequences are MRHNA and SNTAGT. DNA of the CDR3: TGTGCCAGCAAGGAGGAGGTCGACACTGAAGCTTTCTTT. Translation: CASKEEVDTEAFF.

This chain links TRBV10-2 with TRBJ1-4, with D perhaps TRBD1 (6 bases). CDR1 WSHSY and CDR2 SAAADI come from the germline V gene. The CDR3 is 15 residues long. V gave up 3 bases and J gave up 8 bases, with 16 bases separating them. CDR3 DNA sequence: TGCGCCAGCAGTGAAGACAGGCCGGTATTCGAAAAACTGTTTTTT. Amino acids: CASSEDRPVFEKLFF.

This clone was observed a single time. The V and J genes are TRBV5-1 and TRBJ1-1; TRBD1 is a possible D gene (5 bases). The ends were cut back, 1 base at V and 4 bases at J, with 8 bases in the middle. CDR3 length equals 13 residues. CDR1 and CDR2 from the germline V gene are SGHRS and YFSETQ. The DNA of the CDR3 is TGCGCCAGCAGCTTGTTTGACAGCACTGAAGCTTTCTTT. This sequence encodes CASSLFDSTEAFF.